These 9 T cell receptor beta chains were sequenced from one sample in a study of PD-1 blockade in mismatch repair-deficient tumors. The antigens for these receptors are not known. TCRdb keeps only in-frame clones here, not all; method: immunoSEQ multiplex PCR. The table includes 10,000 or so clones, about 89% detected once. Documented time point: roughly 9-day in vitro stimulation with candidate neoantigen peptide 3. The sample consisted of cells cultured in vitro, taken from a patient treated with pembrolizumab. These receptors all stem from an adult with mismatch repair-deficient cancer.

This sequence joins TRBV7-9 and TRBJ2-7; weak D call: TRBD2 (6 bases). CDR1 and CDR2 (germline): SEHNR, FQNEAQ (reference sequence). V lost 7 bases, J lost 6 bases, and 13 bases lay in between. The CDR3 totals 12 residues. The CDR3 sequence is CASTKDYREQYF. CDR3 DNA: TGTGCCAGCACTAAGGACTATCGCGAGCAGTACTTC.

The rearrangement joins TRBV29-1 to TRBJ1-1, with TRBD1 matching 7 bases. The CDR3 extends over 15 amino acids. Germline V gives CDR1 SQVTM, CDR2 ANQGSEA. V shed 5 bases and J 2 bases; nucleotides not matched to a gene: 11. The CDR3 bases are TGCAGCGTTCCTGACAGGGCCCTTCTCAACACTGAAGCTTTCTTT. Protein product: CSVPDRALLNTEAFF.

The chain links TRBV6-1 to TRBJ2-7, with 8 bases that match TRBD1. V trimming: 5 bases; J trimming: 4 bases; junction bases outside the gene matches: 7. In germline, CDR1 is MNHNS, CDR2 SASEGT. CDR3 length: 14 residues. DNA for the CDR3: TGTGCCAGCAGTATACGACAGGGGAGATACGAGCAGTACTTC. As protein: CASSIRQGRYEQYF.

The CDR3: CASSKNGQSNQPQHF. CDR3 nucleotide sequence: TGTGCCAGCAGCAAAAATGGACAGTCCAATCAGCCCCAGCATTTT. The chain couples TRBV21-1 to TRBJ1-5; the table's D call, TRBD1, was not checked against the DNA. TRBV21-1 is assigned pseudogene status. CDR3 size: 15 residues.

The rearrangement joins TRBV9 to TRBJ2-1, with 12 bases aligning to TRBD2. CDR3 length: 19 amino acids. Trimming cost V 0 bases and J 4 bases; bases outside gene matches: 11. Germline CDR1 SGDLS, CDR2 YYNGEE. The CDR3, as DNA: TGTGCCAGCAGCGTAGGTGGCCCGCTAGCGGGAGGGGAATACAATGAGCAGTTCTTC. As protein: CASSVGGPLAGGEYNEQFF.

This clone was detected only once. The chain combines TRBV6-1 with TRBJ2-3; no reliable D call. CDR3 length equals 12 residues. Trimming left V 6 bases short and J 2 bases short, with 6 bases between. Germline values: CDR1 MNHNS, CDR2 SASEGT. CDR3 coding DNA: TGTGCCAGCAGGGCCTTCACAGATACGCAGTATTTT. Amino acids: CASRAFTDTQYF.

V is TRBV6-4 and J is TRBJ2-7; D perhaps matches TRBD1 (6 bases). CDR1 is MRHNA and CDR2 is SNTAGT in the germline V gene. Trimming shortened V by 0 bases and J by 7 bases, and 10 bases separated the two germline ends. This CDR3 has 13 amino acids. CDR3 nucleotide sequence: TGTGCCAGCAGTGACTCGGGGGCAGGAGAGCAGTACTTC. Translating gives CASSDSGAGEQYF.

Written as DNA, the CDR3 is TGTGCCAGCTCACCGGGGACTCCTTTTAATGAGCAGTTCTTC. Its protein product is CASSPGTPFNEQFF. This chain joins TRBV18 and TRBJ2-1; possible D gene TRBD2, 6 bases. This CDR3 has 14 amino acids. CDR1 is KGHSH and CDR2 is LQKENI in the germline V gene. Trimming removed 3 bases from V and 7 bases from J, with 13 bases in between.

V gene TRBV18 combines with J gene TRBJ2-1, with TRBD2 matching 14 bases. The CDR3 is made up of 15 amino acids. The junction had 3 bases not matched to a gene; V was cut back by 1 base and J by 10 bases. In germline, CDR1 is KGHSH, CDR2 LQKENI. CDR3 nucleotide sequence: TGTGCCAGCTCACCACTGGGACTAGCGGGAGTCGAGCAGTTCTTC. Translation: CASSPLGLAGVEQFF. The full variable domain, its missing parts supplied by reference TRBV18 and TRBJ2-1, is NAGVMQNPRHLVRRRGQEARLRCSPMKGHSHVYWYRQLPEEGLKFMVYLQKENIIDESGMPKERFSAEFPKEGPSILRIQQVVRGDSAAYFCASSPLGLAGVEQFFGPGTRLTVL.